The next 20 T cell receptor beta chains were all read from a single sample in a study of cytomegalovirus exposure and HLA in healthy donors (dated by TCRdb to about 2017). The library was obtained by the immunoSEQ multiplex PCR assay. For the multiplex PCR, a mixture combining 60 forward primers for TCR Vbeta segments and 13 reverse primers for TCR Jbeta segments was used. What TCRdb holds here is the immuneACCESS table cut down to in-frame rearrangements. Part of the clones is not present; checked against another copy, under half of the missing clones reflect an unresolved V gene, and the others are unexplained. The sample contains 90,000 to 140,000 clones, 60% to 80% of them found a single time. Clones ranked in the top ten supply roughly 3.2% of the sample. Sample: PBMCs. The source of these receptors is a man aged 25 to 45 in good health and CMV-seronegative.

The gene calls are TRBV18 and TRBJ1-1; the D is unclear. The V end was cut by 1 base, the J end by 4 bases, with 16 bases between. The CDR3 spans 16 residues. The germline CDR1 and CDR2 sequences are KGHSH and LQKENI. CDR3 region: CASSPLQEGLSTEAFF. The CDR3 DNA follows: TGTGCCAGCTCACCACTGCAAGAGGGTCTTAGCACTGAAGCTTTCTTT.

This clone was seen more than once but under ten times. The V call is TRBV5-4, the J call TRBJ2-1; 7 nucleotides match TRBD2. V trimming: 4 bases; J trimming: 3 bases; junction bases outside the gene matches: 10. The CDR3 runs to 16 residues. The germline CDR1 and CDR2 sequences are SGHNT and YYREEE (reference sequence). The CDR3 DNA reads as TGTGCCAGCAGCCCCCAGGTAGGGAGGGGCTACAATGAGCAGTTCTTC. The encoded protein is CASSPQVGRGYNEQFF. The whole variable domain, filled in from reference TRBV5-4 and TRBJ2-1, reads ETGVTQSPTHLIKTRGQQVTLRCSSQSGHNTVSWYQQALGQGPQFIFQYYREEENGRGNFPPRFSGLQFPNYSSELNVNALELDDSALYLCASSPQVGRGYNEQFFGPGTRLTVL.

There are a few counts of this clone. The CDR3 loop reads CASSPVDRGLWNTEAFF. CDR3 nucleotide sequence: TGTGCCAGCAGCCCCGTAGACAGGGGGCTGTGGAACACTGAAGCTTTCTTT. V usage is TRBV5-4 and J usage is TRBJ1-1, with 10 bases aligning to TRBD1. Germline lookup yields CDR1 SGHNT and CDR2 YYREEE (reference sequence). The V segment lost 4 bases and the J segment 1 base; nucleotides outside the gene matches: 10. The CDR3 contains 17 residues.

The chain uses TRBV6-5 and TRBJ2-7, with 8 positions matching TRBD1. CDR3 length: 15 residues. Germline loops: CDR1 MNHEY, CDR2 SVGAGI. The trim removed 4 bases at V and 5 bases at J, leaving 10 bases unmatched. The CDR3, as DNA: TGTGCCAGCAGTTCCGTCGGACAGGGCGACAACGAGCAGTACTTC. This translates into CASSSVGQGDNEQYF.

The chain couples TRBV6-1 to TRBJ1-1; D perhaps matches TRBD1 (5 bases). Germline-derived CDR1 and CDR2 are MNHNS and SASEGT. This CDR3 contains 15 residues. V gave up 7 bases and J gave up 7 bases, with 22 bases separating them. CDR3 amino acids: CASTIHQSGVNEAFF. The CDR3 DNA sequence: TGTGCCAGCACCATACATCAGTCGGGGGTTAATGAAGCTTTCTTT.

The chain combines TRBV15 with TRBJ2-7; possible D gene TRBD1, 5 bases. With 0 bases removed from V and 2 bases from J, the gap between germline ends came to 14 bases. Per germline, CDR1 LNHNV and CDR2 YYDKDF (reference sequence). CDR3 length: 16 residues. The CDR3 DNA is TGTGCCACCAGCAGAGATCTGGCAGGGTCACCCTACGAGCAGTACTTC. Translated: CATSRDLAGSPYEQYF.

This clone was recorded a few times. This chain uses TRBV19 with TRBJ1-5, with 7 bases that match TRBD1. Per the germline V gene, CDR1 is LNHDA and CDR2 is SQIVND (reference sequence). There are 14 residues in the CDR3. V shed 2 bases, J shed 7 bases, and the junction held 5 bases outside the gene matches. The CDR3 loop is CASSITGERQPQHF. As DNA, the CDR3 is TGTGCCAGTAGTATAACAGGGGAGCGCCAGCCCCAGCATTTT.

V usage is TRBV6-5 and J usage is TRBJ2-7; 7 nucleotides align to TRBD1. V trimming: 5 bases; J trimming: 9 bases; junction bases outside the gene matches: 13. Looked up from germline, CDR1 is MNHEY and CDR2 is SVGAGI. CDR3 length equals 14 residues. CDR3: CASSRDSSSGVQYF. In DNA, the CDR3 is TGTGCCAGCAGTCGGGACAGCTCAAGTGGTGTGCAGTACTTC.

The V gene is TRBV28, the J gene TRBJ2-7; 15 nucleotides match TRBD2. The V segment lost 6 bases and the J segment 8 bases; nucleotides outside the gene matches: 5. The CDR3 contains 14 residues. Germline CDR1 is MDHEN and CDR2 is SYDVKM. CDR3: CASSTGLAGGKQYF. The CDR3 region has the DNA TGTGCCAGCAGCACGGGACTAGCGGGAGGAAAGCAGTACTTC.

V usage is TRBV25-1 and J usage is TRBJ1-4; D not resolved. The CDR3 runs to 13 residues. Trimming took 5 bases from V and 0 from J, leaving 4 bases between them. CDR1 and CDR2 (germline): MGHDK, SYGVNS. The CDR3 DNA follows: TGTGCCAGCAGTAGAGCAACTAATGAAAAACTGTTTTTT. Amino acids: CASSRATNEKLFF.

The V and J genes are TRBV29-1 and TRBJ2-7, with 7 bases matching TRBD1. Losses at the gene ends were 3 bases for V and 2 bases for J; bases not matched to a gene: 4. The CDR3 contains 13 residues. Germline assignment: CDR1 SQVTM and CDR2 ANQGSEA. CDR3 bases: TGCAGCGTTGATGCCCAGGGGGCCTACGAGCAGTACTTC. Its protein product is CSVDAQGAYEQYF.

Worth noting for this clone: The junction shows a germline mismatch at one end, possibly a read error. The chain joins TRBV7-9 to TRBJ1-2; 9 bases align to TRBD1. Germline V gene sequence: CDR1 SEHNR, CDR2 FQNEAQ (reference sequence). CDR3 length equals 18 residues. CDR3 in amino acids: CSSSLEELQGAGSYGYTF. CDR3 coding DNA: TGTTCCAGCAGCTTAGAGGAACTACAGGGGGCTGGAAGCTATGGCTACACCTTC.

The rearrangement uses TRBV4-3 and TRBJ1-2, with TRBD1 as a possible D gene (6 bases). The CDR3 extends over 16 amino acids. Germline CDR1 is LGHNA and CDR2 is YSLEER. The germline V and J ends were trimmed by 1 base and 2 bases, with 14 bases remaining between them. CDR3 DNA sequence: TGCGCCAGCAGCCAAGCCCCATCGGGACAAAACTATGGCTACACCTTC. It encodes CASSQAPSGQNYGYTF.

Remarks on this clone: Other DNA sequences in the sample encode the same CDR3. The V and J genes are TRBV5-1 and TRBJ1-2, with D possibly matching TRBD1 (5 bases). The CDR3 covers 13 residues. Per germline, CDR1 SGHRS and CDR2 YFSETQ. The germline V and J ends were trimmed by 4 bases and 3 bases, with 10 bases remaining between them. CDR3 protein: CASSQQAYYGYTF. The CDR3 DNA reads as TGCGCCAGCAGCCAACAGGCATACTATGGCTACACCTTC.

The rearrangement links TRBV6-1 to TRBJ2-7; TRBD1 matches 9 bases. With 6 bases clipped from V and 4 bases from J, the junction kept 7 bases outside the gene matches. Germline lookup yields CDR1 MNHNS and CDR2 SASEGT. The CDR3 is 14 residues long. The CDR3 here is CASSYRDREYEQYF. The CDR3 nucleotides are TGTGCCAGCAGCTACCGGGACAGGGAGTACGAGCAGTACTTC.

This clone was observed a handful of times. The CDR3 loop reads CAWSRDRDQPQHF. The CDR3 DNA sequence: TGTGCCTGGAGCCGAGACAGGGATCAGCCCCAGCATTTT. This chain connects TRBV30 to TRBJ1-5, with 7 positions matching TRBD1. The germline CDR1 and CDR2 sequences are GTSNPN and SVGIG (reference sequence). V was pared by 3 bases and J by 5 bases, with 4 bases of the junction left unmatched. This CDR3 comprises 13 residues.

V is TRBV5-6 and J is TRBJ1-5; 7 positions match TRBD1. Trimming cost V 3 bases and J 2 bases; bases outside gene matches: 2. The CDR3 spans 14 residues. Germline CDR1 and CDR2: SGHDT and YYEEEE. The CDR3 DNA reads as TGTGCCAGCAGCTCAGGGGGTCGCAATCAGCCCCAGCATTTT. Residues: CASSSGGRNQPQHF.

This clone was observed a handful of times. The CDR3 here is CASSLLGTGSNNEQFF. The DNA for the CDR3 is TGTGCCAGCAGCCTCCTCGGGACAGGGTCGAACAATGAGCAGTTCTTC. The chain recombines TRBV9 with TRBJ2-1; TRBD1 agrees at 9 bases. Germline CDR1 and CDR2: SGDLS and YYNGEE. After removal of 4 bases from V and 5 bases from J, the junction contained 10 bases not matched to a gene. This CDR3 is 16 amino acids long.

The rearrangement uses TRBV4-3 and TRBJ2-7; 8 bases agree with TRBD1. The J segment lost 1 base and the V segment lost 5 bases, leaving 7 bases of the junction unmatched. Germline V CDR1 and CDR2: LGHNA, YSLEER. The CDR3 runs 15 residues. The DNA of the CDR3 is TGCGCCAGCAGCTTCTGGACAGGGACGTCCTACGAGCAGTACTTC. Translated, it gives CASSFWTGTSYEQYF.

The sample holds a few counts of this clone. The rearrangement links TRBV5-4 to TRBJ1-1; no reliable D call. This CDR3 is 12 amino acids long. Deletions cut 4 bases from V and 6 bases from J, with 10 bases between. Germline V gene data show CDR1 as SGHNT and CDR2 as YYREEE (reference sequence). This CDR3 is CASSPGNAEAFF. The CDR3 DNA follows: TGTGCCAGCAGCCCCGGTAACGCTGAAGCTTTCTTT.